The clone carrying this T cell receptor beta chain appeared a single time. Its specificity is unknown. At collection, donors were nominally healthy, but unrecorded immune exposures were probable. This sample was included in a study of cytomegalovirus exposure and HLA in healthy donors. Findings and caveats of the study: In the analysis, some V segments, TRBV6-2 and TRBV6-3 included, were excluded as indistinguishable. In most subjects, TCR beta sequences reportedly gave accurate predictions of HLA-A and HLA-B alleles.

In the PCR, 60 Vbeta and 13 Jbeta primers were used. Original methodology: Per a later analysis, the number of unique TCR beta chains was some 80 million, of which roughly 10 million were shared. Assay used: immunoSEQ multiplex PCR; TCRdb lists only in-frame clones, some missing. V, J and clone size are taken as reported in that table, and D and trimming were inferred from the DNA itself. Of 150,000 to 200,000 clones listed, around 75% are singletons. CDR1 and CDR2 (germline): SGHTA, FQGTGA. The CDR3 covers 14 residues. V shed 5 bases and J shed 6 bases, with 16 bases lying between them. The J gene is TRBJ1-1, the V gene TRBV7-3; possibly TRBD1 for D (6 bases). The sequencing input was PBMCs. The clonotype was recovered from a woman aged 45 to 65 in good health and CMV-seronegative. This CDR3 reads CASSPAGGASEAFF. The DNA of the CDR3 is TGTGCCAGCAGCCCAGCCGGGGGGGCGTCTGAAGCTTTCTTT. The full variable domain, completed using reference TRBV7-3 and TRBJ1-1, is GAGVSQTPSNKVTEKGKYVELRCDPISGHTALYWYRQSLGQGPEFLIYFQGTGAADDSGLPNDRFFAVRPEGSVSTLKIQRTERGDSAVYLCASSPAGGASEAFFGQGTRLTVV.